The present T cell receptor (beta chain) was sequenced within a study of shared clonotypes between healthy human individuals. Study as a whole: A couple of women and a few men aged 18 to 49 made up the donors.

Clones were sequenced by immunoSEQ multiplex PCR, and TCRdb holds only the in-frame ones, with some missing. Altogether under 2,000,000 clones are present, just under 95% being singletons, with the ten largest covering 0.9% to 1.5%. Of note for this clone: Its specificity is not known.

Naive CD8 cells, CD45RO-negative and positively selected for CCR7, excluded terminally differentiated effector memory CD45RA+ cells. Germline trimming cut 0 bases from V and 1 base from J; bases unmatched to any gene: 1. Germline-derived CDR1 and CDR2 are SGHRS and YFSETQ. The CDR3 consists of 14 residues. Study-level results: In contrast to clonotypes shared by all four donors, non-shared clonotypes had lower generation probabilities. Larger richness was generally estimated for naive than memory subsets.

This clonotype was obtained from a man between 18 and 35 years old in good health. The sequenced sample was naive CD8+ T cells sorted from blood. This rearrangement joins TRBV5-1 to TRBJ2-7; 7 bases are shared with TRBD1. CDR3 in amino acids: CASSLVTGSYEQYF. CDR3 DNA: TGCGCCAGCAGCTTGGTGACAGGGTCCTACGAGCAGTACTTC.